This T cell receptor beta chain was recovered during a study of read filtering for tumor transcriptome and immune sequencing (dated by TCRdb to the early 2020s). About the full investigation: Of the patients in the cohort, approximately 17 were male and roughly 13 were female, and their mean age was around 64 years, with a range of 47 to 80. Under revised international staging, roughly 8 patients fell into R-ISS I, some 15 into R-ISS II and about 7 into R-ISS III. Using the same bone marrow samples, the study compared TCR repertoires obtained by targeted immune repertoire sequencing with those obtained by bulk whole-transcriptome sequencing. After DNase treatment, whole-transcriptome libraries were prepared with the TruSeq RNA Access Library Prep Kit. As a main aim, a read-filtering strategy for immune repertoire data was addressed, with the specific question being whether clonotypes supported by a single read should be removed. Per sample, about 3.5 to 11 million TCR-region mapped reads were obtained with IR-seq, compared with only about 80 to 1,400 with RNA-seq. The paper's findings and limits, for the study overall: Rather than purified T cells, the sorted CD138-negative fraction was a mixed bone marrow immune population. Single-read clonotypes made up about 80% of clonotypes but only roughly 3.6% of total reads in IR-seq, compared with about 77% of clonotypes and 40% to 55% of reads in RNA-seq. The correlation between IR-seq and RNA-seq shared clonotype proportions was increased by removal of single-read clonotypes. IR-seq captured clonotypes at much higher depth and more reliably than RNA-seq, and smaller IR-seq throughput sufficed to identify most shared clonotypes.

Bone marrow was sampled from every patient at the time of active disease. Ficoll-Hypaque density gradient centrifugation was used to isolate the bone marrow mononuclear cells. Myeloma plasma cells were removed and CD138-negative cells were obtained by negative selection following labeling with CD138 magnetic microbeads on a MACS separator. The purity of the isolated cells was checked by flow cytometry with CD138 antibodies on an Attune NxT. TRIzol reagent was used to extract total RNA, which was then quantified with a NanoDrop spectrophotometer. Paired RNA-seq and IR-seq were performed on each patient's CD138-negative bone marrow sample. There are 12 amino acids in the CDR3, from cysteine to phenylalanine inclusive. CDR3 DNA is the only sequence kept; it has 36 bases, read in frame from the first base. In the germline V gene, CDR1 corresponds to MNHEY and CDR2 to SVGAGI. V lost 4 bases and J lost 9 bases; the stretch between them is 9 bases long.

This clonotype was detected ten times or more. The antigen it binds to is not known. Within one base of it there is no much larger clone, and no base qualities were kept. The Immunoverse kit was used to build TCR libraries from 400 ng RNA, with molecular barcoded adaptors covering alpha/delta and beta/gamma chains. The same RNA used for transcriptome sequencing was used for TCR library preparation. Sequencing of the TCR libraries was done on an Illumina HiSeq 4000 with 2 x 150 cycles. As for the authors' bioinformatics: Using MiXCR, which included quality filtering and error correction, TCR reads were aligned to human V, D, J and C references and then assembled into CDR3 clonotypes. Clonotype counts and gene usage diversity were analyzed with the tcR package in R. Raw mapping reads were checked after the RNA-seq reads had been mapped by STAR aligner version 2.5.3a onto the human GRCh37 genome. IR-seq fastq files were randomly downsampled with Seqtk 1.3 to test the effect of sequencing depth on detected clonotypes. TCRdb trimmed public reads at Q25 via fastp, called clones via MiXCR and kept in-frame beta chains. One record per CDR3 amino acid sequence lists the most common genes and DNA. The V and J calls and clone size come from TCRdb's table, not from the authors' own analysis. The sample includes some 41,000 distinct CDR3 sequences, with about 13% observed a single time. Less than 40% of the sample is taken by the ten largest.

In this chain, TRBV6-5 is recombined with TRBJ2-2; no D gene is confidently identified. Sample: a population of CD138-negative cells sorted from bone marrow. According to the study, the label for this sample's cell subset or site signals: bone marrow mononuclear cells depleted of CD138+ plasma/myeloma cells by negative magnetic selection. The sequence derives from a donor over 35 with multiple myeloma. At the DNA level, the sequence is TGTGCCAGCAGTTCCGGGTTAAGGGAGCTGTTTTTT. Translated, this is CASSSGLRELFF.